The clone carrying this T cell receptor (beta chain) was detected a few times. What it binds is unknown. The data originate from a study of beta chain features in type 1 diabetes. Overall study context: Age, gender and cell yields were alike across patients and healthy donors.

Sorting that relied on CD45RO/CCR7/CD25/CD127/CD95/CD27 yielded CD4+ naive, central memory, regulatory and stem cell-like memory cells. Study-level results: Researchers could not determine here whether HLA type influences TCRB rearrangement. Shortening that was moderate but significant affected the TCRB CDR3s of Type 1 diabetes patients in all four CD4+ subsets.

As every portion of the isolated RNA was reverse transcribed, the sequencing read expressed TCRB transcripts. Measured with immunoSEQ multiplex PCR; TCRdb has only the in-frame clones, and not every one. The table includes 300,000 to 350,000 clones, about 19% detected once. Material: naive CD4+ T cells from blood. This TCR was recovered from a woman younger than 30 in good health.

The CDR3 DNA follows: TGTGCCAGCAGCCCTGTGGGGACAGGGGGCTATGGCTACACCTTC. It encodes CASSPVGTGGYGYTF. The genes are TRBV7-2 and TRBJ1-2, with TRBD1 identical over 11 bases. CDR3 size: 15 residues. V gave up 5 bases and J gave up 4 bases; unmatched junction bases: 6. Per the germline V gene, CDR1 is SGHTA and CDR2 is FQGNSA.